Sequencing of this T cell receptor beta chain was carried out in a study of control samples from healthy donors and cancer patients. This clone turned up a few times. The protocol was immunoSEQ multiplex PCR, while the TCRdb copy is restricted to in-frame clones and leaves out a portion. Of around 20,000 clones detected, roughly 85% appear once; the ten largest clones hold around 28%. The CDR3 is 15 amino acids. Trimming removed 1 base at V and 4 bases at J, with 14 bases between. Germline V gene lookup returns CDR1 SGHRS and CDR2 YFSETQ. V is TRBV5-1 and J is TRBJ1-1, with D perhaps TRBD1 (5 bases). Sample: PBMCs. This TCR came from a man older than 75 with head and neck cancer. CDR3 protein: CASSLLQGGITEAFF. CDR3 nucleotides: TGCGCCAGCAGCTTGTTGCAGGGAGGAATCACTGAAGCTTTCTTT.